This T cell receptor (beta chain) derives from a study of T cell responses to AZD1222 COVID-19 vaccine. Whole-study results and caveats: Spike-wide vaccine-associated CD4 TCRs dominated at 160-218 and 743-854. Females made up more of the donors, who were largely white British, and clonal diversity may have come out too low. Repertoires were obtained only post-peak T cell response.

V gave up 5 bases and J gave up 10 bases, with 12 bases separating them. Germline-derived CDR1 and CDR2 are SGHAT and FQNNGV. There are 13 residues in the CDR3. Clones were sequenced by immunoSEQ multiplex PCR, and TCRdb holds only the in-frame ones, with some missing. The sample holds tens of thousands of clones, around 88% seen once. To note about this clone: As yet, its antigen is unknown.

This TCR was sampled from an adult who received the AZD1222 COVID-19 vaccine. The material was peripheral blood, obtained 28 days after the second AZD1222 dose. The chain recombines TRBV11-2 with TRBJ1-6; D is undetermined. The CDR3 DNA sequence: TGTGCCAGCAGCGCCAGGAAATTGTCACCCCTCCACTTT. This sequence encodes CASSARKLSPLHF.